Listed below are T cell receptor beta chains from one sample, sequenced in a study of blood T cell repertoires in COVID-19. Some clones are missing from TCRdb's copy, which holds only in-frame ones; the method was immunoSEQ multiplex PCR. The sample records roughly 160,000 clones, just under 90% being singletons. The sequencing sample was made of peripheral blood. All receptors derive from a woman in her sixties or seventies with COVID-19, enrolled during active disease. Both conserved end residues are trimmed from each CDR3.

TRBJ2-5 TRBV6-1 ASSEIGLAGGFQETQY
TRBJ2-1 TRBV2 ASRARVRLGNEQF
TRBJ2-2 TRBV14 ASSRTRDSQASGELF
TRBJ2-7 TRBV5-1 ASSLVPGETYEQY
TRBJ2-1 TRBV30 AWSVASGGSDEQF
TRBJ1-6 TRBV28 ASIPSLGGHSSYNSPLH
TRBJ1-5 TRBV11-2 ASSRTVNQPQH
TRBJ2-1 TRBV6-6 ASSPEKGQGVMSSYNEQF
TRBJ2-5 TRBV27 ASSLFLDNNQETQY
TRBJ1-5 TRBV20-1 SASIQGNQPQH
TRBJ1-6 TRBV7-2 ASSLEGGRGLH
TRBJ2-7 TRBV29-1 SVEASYEQY
TRBJ1-1 TRBV5-1 ASSLGGAGDPLNTEAF
TRBJ1-2 TRBV7-2 ASSLGPLYGYT
TRBJ1-6 TRBV19 ASSTPGQAYNSPLH
TRBJ1-1 TRBV29-1 SVEDRGGGGTEAF
TRBJ1-2 TRBV7-9 ASRNDRAQGAYGYT
TRBJ1-1 TRBV2 ASGDWNTEAF
TRBJ2-1 TRBV5-6 ASSLASLAGLNEQF
TRBJ1-4 TRBV13 ASSHPVPNEKLF
TRBJ1-2 TRBV28 ASSSLMGALNYGYT
TRBJ1-2 TRBV5-1 ASSIGTAGDYGYT
TRBJ1-5 TRBV5-1 ASSTLQGLH
TRBJ1-3 TRBV2 ASSGRPGRGNTIY
TRBJ1-6 TRBV5-4 ASSHRTGKGSYNSPLH
TRBJ1-3 TRBV6-5 ASSSTVFSGNTIY
TRBJ1-3 TRBV6-5 ASHSSGNTIY
TRBJ1-3 TRBV2 ASSEVRVSGNTIY
TRBJ1-2 TRBV9 ASSGVQSGTRNYGYT
TRBJ1-2 TRBV10-1 ASSAEGYGYT
TRBJ1-5 TRBV5-5 ASSLGFVRDSNQPQH
TRBJ1-2 TRBV19 ASSIAPDYGYT
TRBJ1-6 TRBV7-2 ASESGQGGPLH
TRBJ1-1 TRBV6-5 ASLIWGGNTEAF